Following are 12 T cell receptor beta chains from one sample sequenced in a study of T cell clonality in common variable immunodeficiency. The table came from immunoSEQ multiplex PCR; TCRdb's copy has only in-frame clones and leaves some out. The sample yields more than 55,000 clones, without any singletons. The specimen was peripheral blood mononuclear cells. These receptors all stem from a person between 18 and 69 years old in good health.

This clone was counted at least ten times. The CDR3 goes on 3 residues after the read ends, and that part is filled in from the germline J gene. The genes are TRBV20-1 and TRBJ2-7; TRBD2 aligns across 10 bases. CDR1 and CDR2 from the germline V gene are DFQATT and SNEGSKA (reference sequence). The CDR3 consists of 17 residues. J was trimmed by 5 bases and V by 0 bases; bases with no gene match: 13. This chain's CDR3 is CSARDGASGSVAHEQYF. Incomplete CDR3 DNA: TGCAGTGCTAGAGATGGTGCTAGCGGGAGTGTAGCCCACGAG.

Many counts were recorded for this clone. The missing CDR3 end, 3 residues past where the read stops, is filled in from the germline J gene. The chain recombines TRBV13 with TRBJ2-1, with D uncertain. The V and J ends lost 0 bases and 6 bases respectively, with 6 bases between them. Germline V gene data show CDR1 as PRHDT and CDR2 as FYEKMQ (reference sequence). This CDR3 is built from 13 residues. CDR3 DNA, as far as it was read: TGTGCCAGCAGCTTAGGACAGAGCAATGAG. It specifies CASSLGQSNE. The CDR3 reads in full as CASSLGQSNEQFF. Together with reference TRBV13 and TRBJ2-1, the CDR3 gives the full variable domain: AAGVIQSPRHLIKEKRETATLKCYPIPRHDTVYWYQQGPGQDPQFLISFYEKMQSDKGSIPDRFSAQQFSDYHSELNMSSLELGDSALYFCASSLGQSNEQFFGPGTRLTVL.

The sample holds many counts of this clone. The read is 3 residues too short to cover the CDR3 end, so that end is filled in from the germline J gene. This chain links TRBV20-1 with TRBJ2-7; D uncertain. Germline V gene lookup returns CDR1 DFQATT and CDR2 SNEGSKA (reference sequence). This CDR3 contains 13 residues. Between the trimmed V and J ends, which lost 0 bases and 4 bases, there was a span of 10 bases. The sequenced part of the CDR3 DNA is TGCAGTGCTAGAGATCCTAGGCAATACGAG. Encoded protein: CSARDPRQYE. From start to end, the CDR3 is CSARDPRQYEQYF.

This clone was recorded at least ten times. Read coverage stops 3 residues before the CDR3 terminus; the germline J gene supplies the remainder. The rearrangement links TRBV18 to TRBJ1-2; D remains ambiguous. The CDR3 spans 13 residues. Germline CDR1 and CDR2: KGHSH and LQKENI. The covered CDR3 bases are TGTGCCAGCTCACCAAGAGGACTGGACGGC. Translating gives CASSPRGLDG. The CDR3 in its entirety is CASSPRGLDGYTF.

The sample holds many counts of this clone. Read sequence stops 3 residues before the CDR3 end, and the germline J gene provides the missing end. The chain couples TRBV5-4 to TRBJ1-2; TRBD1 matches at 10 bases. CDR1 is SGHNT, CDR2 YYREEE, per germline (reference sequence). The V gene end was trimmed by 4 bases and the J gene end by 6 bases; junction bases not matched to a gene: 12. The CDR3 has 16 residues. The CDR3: CASSMARDRGTHGYTF. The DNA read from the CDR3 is TGTGCCAGCAGCATGGCGCGGGACAGGGGAACCCATGGC.

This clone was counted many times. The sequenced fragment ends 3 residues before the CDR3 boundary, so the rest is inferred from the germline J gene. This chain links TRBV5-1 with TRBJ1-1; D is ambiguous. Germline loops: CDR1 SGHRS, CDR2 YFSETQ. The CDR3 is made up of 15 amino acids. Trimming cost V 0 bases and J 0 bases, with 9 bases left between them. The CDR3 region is CASSLGTALNTEAFF. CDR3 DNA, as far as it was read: TGCGCCAGCAGCTTGGGTACAGCCCTGAACACTGAA.

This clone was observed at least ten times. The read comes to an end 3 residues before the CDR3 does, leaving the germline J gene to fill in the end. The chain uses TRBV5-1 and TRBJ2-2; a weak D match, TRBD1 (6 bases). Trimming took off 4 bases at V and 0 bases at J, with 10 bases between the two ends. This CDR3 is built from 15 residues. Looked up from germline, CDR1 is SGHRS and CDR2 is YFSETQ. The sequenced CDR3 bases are TGCGCCAGCAGCCCCGGACAGACGAACACCGGGGAG. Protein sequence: CASSPGQTNTGE. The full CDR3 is CASSPGQTNTGELFF.

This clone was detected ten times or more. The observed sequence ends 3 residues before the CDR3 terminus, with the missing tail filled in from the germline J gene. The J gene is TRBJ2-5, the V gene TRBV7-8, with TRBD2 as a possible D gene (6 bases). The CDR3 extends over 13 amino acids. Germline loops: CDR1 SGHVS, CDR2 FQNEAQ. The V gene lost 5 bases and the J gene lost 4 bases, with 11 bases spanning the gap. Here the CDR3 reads CASSRGWSETQYF. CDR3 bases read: TGTGCCAGCAGCCGGGGGTGGTCAGAGACC.

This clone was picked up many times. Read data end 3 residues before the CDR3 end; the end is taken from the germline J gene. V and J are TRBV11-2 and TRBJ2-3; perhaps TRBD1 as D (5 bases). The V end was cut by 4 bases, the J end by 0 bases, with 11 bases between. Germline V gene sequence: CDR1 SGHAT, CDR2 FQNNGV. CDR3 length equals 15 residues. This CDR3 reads CASSYRSKSTDTQYF. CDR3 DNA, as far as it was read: TGTGCCAGCAGCTACAGGAGTAAGAGCACAGATACG.

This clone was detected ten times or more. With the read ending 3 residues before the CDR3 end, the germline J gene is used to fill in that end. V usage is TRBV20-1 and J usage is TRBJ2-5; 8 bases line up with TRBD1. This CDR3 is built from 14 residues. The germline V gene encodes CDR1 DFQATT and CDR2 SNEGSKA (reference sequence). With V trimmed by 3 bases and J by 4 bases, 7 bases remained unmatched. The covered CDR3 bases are TGCAGTGCTAGGGACAGGGTTCTTCCAGAGACC. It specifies CSARDRVLPET. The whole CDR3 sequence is CSARDRVLPETQYF.

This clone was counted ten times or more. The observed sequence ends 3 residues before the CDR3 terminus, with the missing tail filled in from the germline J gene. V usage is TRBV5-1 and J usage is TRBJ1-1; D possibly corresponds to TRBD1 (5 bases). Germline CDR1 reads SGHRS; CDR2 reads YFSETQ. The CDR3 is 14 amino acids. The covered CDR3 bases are TGCGCCAGCAGCTGGGGCCCCAGGGCTCCCGAA. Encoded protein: CASSWGPRAPE. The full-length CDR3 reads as CASSWGPRAPEAFF.

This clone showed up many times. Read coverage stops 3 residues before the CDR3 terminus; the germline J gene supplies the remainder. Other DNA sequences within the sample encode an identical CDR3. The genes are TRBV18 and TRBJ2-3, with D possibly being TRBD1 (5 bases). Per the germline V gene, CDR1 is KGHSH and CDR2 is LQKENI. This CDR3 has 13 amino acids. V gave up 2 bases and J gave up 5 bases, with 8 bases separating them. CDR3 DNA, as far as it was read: TGTGCCAGCTCACCAGGGGCGAAAGATACG. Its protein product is CASSPGAKDT. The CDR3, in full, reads CASSPGAKDTQYF.